Included here is one T cell receptor (beta chain) sequence, with context. Its antigen is undetermined. These data come from a study of shared clonotypes between healthy human individuals. Study-wide results and caveats: Against clonotypes common to all four donors, non-shared ones had lower generation probabilities. Rarefaction showed that sequencing of sorted subsets was incomplete (despite large depth).

CDR3 length equals 10 residues. Germline CDR1 is LNHDA and CDR2 is SQIVND (reference sequence). Trimming cost V 7 bases and J 3 bases, with 3 bases left between them. Sequencing used immunoSEQ multiplex PCR; TCRdb keeps in-frame clones, though not all of them. The repertoire consists of a few hundred thousand clones, with 97% occurring once and the leading ten covering approximately 0.057%. J is TRBJ1-1 and V is TRBV19, with D hard to call. The sample taken for sequencing was naive CD4+ T cells sorted from blood. As for subset: CD45RA+ positively selected. The sequence derives from a woman under 40 in good health. CDR3 in DNA: TGTGCCAGTAAGGACACTGAAGCTTTCTTT. Its protein is CASKDTEAFF.